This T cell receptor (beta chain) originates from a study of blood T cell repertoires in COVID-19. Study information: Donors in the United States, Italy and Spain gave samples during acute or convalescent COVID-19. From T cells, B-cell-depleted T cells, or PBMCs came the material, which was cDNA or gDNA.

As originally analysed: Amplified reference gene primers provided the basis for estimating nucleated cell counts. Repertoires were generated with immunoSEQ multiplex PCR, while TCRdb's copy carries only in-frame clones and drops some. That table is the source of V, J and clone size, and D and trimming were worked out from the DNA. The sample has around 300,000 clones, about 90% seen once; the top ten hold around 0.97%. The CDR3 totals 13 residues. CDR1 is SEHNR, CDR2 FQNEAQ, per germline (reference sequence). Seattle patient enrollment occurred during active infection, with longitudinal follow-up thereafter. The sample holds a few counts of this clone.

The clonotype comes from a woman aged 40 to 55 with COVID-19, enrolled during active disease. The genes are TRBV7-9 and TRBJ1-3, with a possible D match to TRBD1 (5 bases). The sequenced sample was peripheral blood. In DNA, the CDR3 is TGTGCGATCACCCCCAGGGCTGGAAACACCATATATTTT. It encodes CAITPRAGNTIYF. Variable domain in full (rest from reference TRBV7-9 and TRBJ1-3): DTGVSQNPRHKITKRGQNVTFRCDPISEHNRLYWYRQTLGQGPEFLTYFQNEAQLEKSRLLSDRFSAERPKGSFSTLEIQRTEQGDSAMYLCAITPRAGNTIYFGEGSWLTVV.